This T cell receptor (beta chain) was sequenced in a study of T cell changes during pregnancy in multiple sclerosis. This clone was picked up one time. Profiled with immunoSEQ multiplex PCR; TCRdb holds only in-frame clones, not every one. Here the sample spans about 75,000 clones, 85% to 95% being singletons. This specimen consisted of CD4+ T cells from peripheral blood mononuclear cells, obtained after pregnancy. This receptor was obtained from a female donor with multiple sclerosis, enrolled in a pregnancy study.

CDR3 sequence reads: CASSEGRPNTGELFF. The CDR3 DNA reads TGTGCCAGCAGTGAGGGCAGGCCGAACACCGGGGAGCTGTTTTTT. The chain links TRBV2 to TRBJ2-2; D ambiguous. The V end was cut by 3 bases, the J end by 0 bases, with 8 bases between. The CDR3 runs to 15 residues. Germline V gene lookup returns CDR1 SNHLY and CDR2 FYNNEI. The variable domain in full, with the rest retrieved from reference TRBV2 and TRBJ2-2, is EPEVTQTPSHQVTQMGQEVILRCVPISNHLYFYWYRQILGQKVEFLVSFYNNEISEKSEIFDDQFSVERPDGSNFTLKIRSTKLEDSAMYFCASSEGRPNTGELFFGEGSRLTVL.